These T cell receptor beta chains were read from a single sample in a study of control samples from healthy donors and cancer patients. Sequencing used immunoSEQ multiplex PCR; TCRdb keeps in-frame clones, though not all of them. The repertoire holds 100,000 or so clones, with roughly 90% as singletons. Sequenced material: blood. The receptors here all came from a woman under 40 in good health. The CDR3 runs from the conserved cysteine through the conserved F or W. The D gene is left open where the match is weak. The size entry is marked missing in some rows and otherwise reads once, few, many or a size class.

j_gene	abundance	d_gene	v_gene	CDR3nt	CDR3aa
TRBJ2-5	NA	TRBD2	TRBV2	TGTGCCAGCAATTACGCGGGGGTCGAGACCCAGTACTTC	CASNYAGVETQYF
TRBJ1-1	NA	NA	TRBV6-1	TGTGCCAGCAGTGAAGCGCTTCTGAACACTGAAGCTTTCTTT	CASSEALLNTEAFF
TRBJ1-1	NA	NA	TRBV7-9	TGTGCCAGCAGCCAGACCACTGAAGCTTTCTTT	CASSQTTEAFF
TRBJ2-3	NA	NA	TRBV10-2	TGCGCCAGCAGTGGGCCCGCTAGCACAGATACGCAGTATTTT	CASSGPASTDTQYF
TRBJ2-3	NA	NA	TRBV27	TGTGCCAGCAGGTGGACAGATACGCAGTATTTT	CASRWTDTQYF
TRBJ2-6	once	NA	TRBV18	TGTGCCAGCTCACCTCAAGGTACTGGGGCCAACGTCCTGACTTTC	CASSPQGTGANVLTF
TRBJ1-5	few	NA	TRBV19	TGTGCCAGTAGTATCGGGCCCTACAGGATCAATCAGCCCCAGCATTTT	CASSIGPYRINQPQHF
TRBJ2-1	NA	TRBD2	TRBV5-1	TGCGCCAGCAGCTTGGAAGCGGGAGTTACTGAGCAGTTCTTC	CASSLEAGVTEQFF
TRBJ1-1	NA	TRBD1	TRBV6-5	TGTGCCAGCAGATTTCGGGACAGGGGGCCGGCTGAAGCTTTCTTT	CASRFRDRGPAEAFF
TRBJ2-5	NA	NA	TRBV11-2	TGTGCCAGCAGCTTGTCTAGAAGGTGGGAGACCCAGTACTTC	CASSLSRRWETQYF
TRBJ2-2	NA	TRBD2	TRBV3-1/TRBV3-2	TGTGCCAGCAGCCAAGTGGCGGGGGGCAGCGGGGAGCTGTTTTTT	CASSQVAGGSGELFF
TRBJ1-2	NA	NA	TRBV29-1	TGCAGCGTTGCTCAGGGATTCTATGGCTACACCTTC	CSVAQGFYGYTF
TRBJ1-4	few	TRBD1	TRBV7-9	TGTGCCAGCAGCTTACACGACAGGGAAGGCGAAAAACTGTTTTTT	CASSLHDREGEKLFF
TRBJ2-7	NA	TRBD1	TRBV10-1	TGCGCCAGCACCCAGGACAGGGGTAACGAGCAGTACTTC	CASTQDRGNEQYF
TRBJ1-1	NA	TRBD1	TRBV9	TGTGCCAGCAGCGTCACAGGGGGAACCTTCTCTGAAGCTTTCTTT	CASSVTGGTFSEAFF
TRBJ1-2	once	NA	TRBV30	TGTGCCTGGAGGCAGACAGAGTTAGCCTATGGCTACACCTTC	CAWRQTELAYGYTF
TRBJ1-5	NA	NA	TRBV27	TGTGCCAGCAGTACCCAAAATCAGCCCCAGCATTTT	CASSTQNQPQHF
TRBJ2-5	NA	NA	TRBV5-1	TGCGCCAGCAGCTTGGGTGGGCCGGAGCAAGAGACCCAGTACTTC	CASSLGGPEQETQYF
TRBJ2-1	NA	NA	TRBV5-4	TGTGCCAGCAGCTTGGGGGATCTAGGCTACAATGAGCAGTTCTTC	CASSLGDLGYNEQFF
TRBJ2-1	once	NA	TRBV13	TGTGCCAGCAGCTTAGGTGGCTCTGCCTACAATGAGCAGTTCTTC	CASSLGGSAYNEQFF
TRBJ1-5	NA	TRBD1	TRBV29-1	TGCAGCGGCCAGACAGGGACGAATCAGCCCCAGCATTTT	CSGQTGTNQPQHF
TRBJ1-2	NA	TRBD1	TRBV4-1	TGCGCCAGCAGCCAACTTACAGGGGGCTATGGCTACACCTTC	CASSQLTGGYGYTF
TRBJ1-1	NA	TRBD1	TRBV2	TGTGCCAGCAGTGAAGGGCCGGGACAGGGGAGGACTGAAGCTTTCTTT	CASSEGPGQGRTEAFF
TRBJ1-6	medium-sized	NA	TRBV7-9	TGTGCCAGCAGCCCGGATCTGGGACGGCTTAATTCACCCCTCCACTTT	CASSPDLGRLNSPLHF
TRBJ1-1	NA	NA	TRBV29-1	TGCAGCGTTGAAAGAGGGACGAGGGCTTTCTTT	CSVERGTRAFF